Presented here are 14 T cell receptor beta chains from one specimen sequenced in a study of CD8 T cells in ankylosing spondylitis. Points from the study as a whole: For ankylosing spondylitis blood, a TCR beta motif of seven to nine highly homologous variants appeared characteristic.

No antigen has been assigned to these receptors. Each CDR3 protein gets one entry after TCRdb re-called the 5' RACE reads with MiXCR. The sample gives 390,000 or so distinct CDR3 sequences, 20% to 25% of which show up once; 16% is in the top ten. Sequenced input: blood, either unsorted or a sorted T cell fraction (not recorded which). These receptors were taken from a male donor with ankylosing spondylitis.

The chain couples TRBV6-1 to TRBJ2-3; tentatively, D is TRBD1 or TRBD2 (5 bases each). Germline CDR1 MNHNS, CDR2 SASEGT. With 4 bases removed from V and 1 base from J, the gap between germline ends came to 12 bases. The CDR3 length is 15 residues. The CDR3, as DNA: TGTGCCAGCAGTGCTCAGAGGGGCGGCACAGATACGCAGTATTTT. Translating it yields CASSAQRGGTDTQYF.

This clonotype turned up a few times. This chain links TRBV20-1 with TRBJ2-7; D is uncertain. This CDR3 spans 10 amino acids. Trimming left V 6 bases short and J 3 bases short, with 6 bases between. Germline CDR1 reads DFQATT; CDR2 reads SNEGSKA (reference sequence). CDR3 nucleotides: TGCAGTGCCGCTAACTACGAGCAGTACTTC. It yields the protein CSAANYEQYF.

This rearrangement joins TRBV27 to TRBJ2-2; D gene uncertain. Germline CDR1 is MNHEY and CDR2 is SMNVEV (reference sequence). The CDR3 extends over 13 amino acids. V was pared by 6 bases and J by 1 base, with 6 bases between. In DNA, the CDR3 is TGTGCCAGCAGCCCAAGGAACACCGGGGAGCTGTTTTTT. Its translation: CASSPRNTGELFF.

This clonotype was seen only a few times. Written as DNA, the CDR3 is TGTGCCAGCAACCCCAGACAGGGGTCGACTCCTTATGGCTACACCTTC. Its translation: CASNPRQGSTPYGYTF. The V call is TRBV12-3 or TRBV12-4, the J call TRBJ1-2; 8 bases match TRBD1. The CDR3 has 16 amino acids. The V segment lost 7 bases and the J segment 5 bases; nucleotides outside the gene matches: 15.

The chain couples TRBV7-2 to TRBJ1-2; D gene unclear. Per germline, CDR1 SGHTA and CDR2 FQGNSA. The CDR3 length is 14 residues. Trimming removed 2 bases from V and 3 bases from J, with 10 bases in between. The CDR3 region is CASSLNSPYYGYTF. Written as DNA, the CDR3 is TGTGCCAGCAGCTTAAACAGCCCGTACTATGGCTACACCTTC.

This clonotype was seen a few times. The rearrangement links TRBV2 to TRBJ2-6; 7 nucleotides match TRBD1. Trimming at V came to 7 bases and at J to 7 bases, leaving 1 base not matched to a gene. Germline V gene sequence: CDR1 SNHLY, CDR2 FYNNEI. The CDR3 length is 12 residues. The DNA for the CDR3 is TGTGCCAGCAACAGGGGAGCCAACGTCCTGACTTTC. Amino acids: CASNRGANVLTF.

The chain is built from TRBV28 and TRBJ2-1; either TRBD1 or TRBD2 may supply D (5 bases each). From germline, CDR1 is MDHEN and CDR2 SYDVKM. The CDR3 loop spans 11 amino acids. Trimming took 7 bases from V and 5 from J, leaving 6 bases between them. This CDR3 reads CASMGDNEQFF. The CDR3 DNA sequence: TGTGCCAGCATGGGGGACAATGAGCAGTTCTTC. Variable domain in full (rest from reference TRBV28 and TRBJ2-1): DVKVTQSSRYLVKRTGEKVFLECVQDMDHENMFWYRQDPGLGLRLIYFSYDVKMKEKGDIPEGYSVSREKKERFSLILESASTNQTSMYLCASMGDNEQFFGPGTRLTVL.

This chain joins TRBV7-2 and TRBJ2-5, with D unclear. Germline loops: CDR1 SGHTA, CDR2 FQGNSA. Trimming shortened V by 4 bases and J by 4 bases, and 13 bases separated the two germline ends. This CDR3 has 14 amino acids. CDR3 region: CASSSSSGLETQYF. The CDR3 DNA reads TGTGCCAGCAGCTCAAGTTCCGGATTAGAGACCCAGTACTTC.

The V gene is TRBV6-1, the J gene TRBJ1-2, with 9 bases fitting TRBD1. The germline V gene encodes CDR1 MNHNS and CDR2 SASEGT. The CDR3 is 14 amino acids. V lost 6 bases and J lost 3; bases outside the gene matches: 5. CDR3 bases: TGTGCCAGCAGCCGGGACAGGGAGGACTATGGCTACACCTTC. Its protein is CASSRDREDYGYTF.

This clonotype was counted once. The chain carries TRBV6-2 or TRBV6-3 and TRBJ2-2; 8 bases agree with TRBD2. The trim removed 7 bases at V and 4 bases at J, leaving 5 bases unmatched. This CDR3 spans 14 amino acids. Germline assignment: CDR1 MNHEY and CDR2 SVGEGT. The CDR3 sequence is CASTRTSLTGELFF. The CDR3 nucleotides are TGTGCCAGCACTCGGACTAGCCTCACCGGGGAGCTGTTTTTT.

This clonotype appeared a few times. CDR3 DNA sequence: TGTGCCAGCAGCTCCCAAGCGGGACTTAGCTCCTACAATGAGCAGTTCTTC. Residues: CASSSQAGLSSYNEQFF. The chain couples TRBV7-3 to TRBJ2-1; 7 bases fit TRBD2. CDR3 size: 17 residues. The ends lost 4 bases at V and 0 bases at J; junction bases unmatched: 9. Germline V gene data show CDR1 as SGHTA and CDR2 as FQGTGA.

This clonotype was counted a single time. The rearrangement uses TRBV21-1 and TRBJ2-2; the table's D call, TRBD1, was not checked against the DNA. TRBV21-1 is recorded as a pseudogene. The CDR3 totals 15 residues. This chain's CDR3 is CASSKAGAWGGELFF. For the CDR3, the DNA is TGTGCCAGCAGCAAGGCTGGGGCCTGGGGCGGGGAGCTGTTTTTT.

The CDR3 DNA reads TGTGCCAGCAGCTTCTCCAGGAATCAAGAGACCCAGTACTTC. Translated, it gives CASSFSRNQETQYF. The V and J genes are TRBV11-2 and TRBJ2-5; D gene unclear. This CDR3 spans 14 amino acids. The germline V gene has CDR1 SGHAT and CDR2 FQNNGV. Trimming took 3 bases from V and 2 from J, leaving 10 bases between them.

This chain uses TRBV4-1 with TRBJ2-1; no firm D call. Looked up from germline, CDR1 is MGHRA and CDR2 is YSYEKL. This CDR3 has 12 residues. The V end lost 5 bases, the J end lost 10 bases, and 12 bases lay between the germline ends. The DNA for the CDR3 is TGCGCCAGCAGCTCCCCGACCCGCGAGCAGTTCTTC. It translates to CASSSPTREQFF.